These T cell receptor beta chains were read from a single sample in a study of blood T cell repertoires in COVID-19. Sequencing used immunoSEQ multiplex PCR; TCRdb keeps in-frame clones, though not all of them. Of 150,000 to 200,000 clones in the sample, 76% were seen once. The sequencing sample was made of PBMCs or T cells enriched from blood (not recorded which). The receptors come from a woman between 50 and 59 years old with acute COVID-19. Each CDR3 is given with its conserved first and last residue. Fields, in order: clone size, V gene, D gene, J gene, CDR3 DNA, CDR3 protein. The D gene is left open where the match is weak. The size field is filled for only some rows; it gives once, few, many or a size class.

once	TRBV5-1	-	TRBJ2-5	TGCGCCAGCAGCTTGGGTGGGCGGGAAGAGACCCAGTACTTC	CASSLGGREETQYF
-	TRBV7-2	-	TRBJ2-2	TGTGCCAGCAGCTTAGCGCTAACCGGGGAGCTGTTTTTT	CASSLALTGELFF
once	TRBV7-3	TRBD2	TRBJ2-5	TGTGCCAGCAGCTATTTAGCGGGGAAAGAGACCCAGTACTTC	CASSYLAGKETQYF
-	TRBV6-5	TRBD2	TRBJ2-3	TGTGCCAGCAGTTTCAGAGCGGGGGTGGCAGATACGCAGTATTTT	CASSFRAGVADTQYF
-	TRBV18	-	TRBJ1-2	TGTGCCAGCTCACCCAGGTCGGGGGATGGCTACACCTTC	CASSPRSGDGYTF
-	TRBV2	-	TRBJ1-2	TGTGCCAGCAGTCAGTCTGGCTATGGCTACACCTTC	CASSQSGYGYTF
-	TRBV5-6	-	TRBJ1-2	TGTGCCAGCAGCTTGCTCCGAGCTAACTATGGCTACACCTTC	CASSLLRANYGYTF
-	TRBV11-2	TRBD1	TRBJ2-2	TGTGCCAGCGGGGTGCGGACAGGCAACACCGGGGAGCTGTTTTTT	CASGVRTGNTGELFF
-	TRBV7-9	TRBD1	TRBJ1-5	TGTGCCAGCAGCGAGGGGACAGGCGGTCAGCCCCAGCATTTT	CASSEGTGGQPQHF
-	TRBV27	-	TRBJ2-3	TGTGCCAGCAGTTCTCTCGCGGGCCCCACAGATACGCAGTATTTT	CASSSLAGPTDTQYF
once	TRBV28	-	TRBJ1-5	TGTGCCAGCAGTTCTTTGTATCAGCCCCAGCATTTT	CASSSLYQPQHF
-	TRBV2	-	TRBJ2-1	TGTGCCAGCAGTGTCGTCAGAGGGGAGCAGTTCTTC	CASSVVRGEQFF
-	TRBV28	-	TRBJ1-1	TGTGCCAGCACAACCGGAAGGGGCACTGAAGCTTTCTTT	CASTTGRGTEAFF
-	TRBV27	-	TRBJ1-1	TGTGCCAGCAGTTTATCCCAGGCGAACACTGAAGCTTTCTTT	CASSLSQANTEAFF
few	TRBV5-4	-	TRBJ1-6	TGTGCCAGCAGCTTGGGCAGGGGCTCACCCCTCCACTTT	CASSLGRGSPLHF
few	TRBV5-8	TRBD1	TRBJ1-1	TGTGCCAGCAGCTTATTCAGGGGGCCCATGAACACTGAAGCTTTCTTT	CASSLFRGPMNTEAFF
-	TRBV6-5	-	TRBJ1-1	TGTGCCAGCAGTACAACAGTGAACACTGAAGCTTTCTTT	CASSTTVNTEAFF
many	TRBV7-8	TRBD1	TRBJ2-1	TGTGCCAGCAGCCAGACCGGGACAGGGCCCGATGAGCAGTTCTTC	CASSQTGTGPDEQFF
-	TRBV6-2/TRBV6-3	TRBD2	TRBJ2-3	TGTGCCAGCAGTACCCCAGCGGGGGGCACAGATACGCAGTATTTT	CASSTPAGGTDTQYF
-	TRBV10-3	TRBD2	TRBJ2-1	TGTGCCATCAGTGAAAGAGAGGCGGGGGGGCCGAATGAGCAGTTCTTC	CAISEREAGGPNEQFF
once	TRBV7-9	-	TRBJ1-4	TGTGCCAGCCATGCCGGGGATGAAAAACTGTTTTTT	CASHAGDEKLFF
-	TRBV28	TRBD2	TRBJ2-5	TGTGCCAGCAGTCTCGCTGGGAGGGGAAGGGAGACCCAGTACTTC	CASSLAGRGRETQYF
-	TRBV9	-	TRBJ1-6	TGTGCCAGCAGCGCCGGGGGGACCTCACCCCTCCACTTT	CASSAGGTSPLHF
-	TRBV29-1	TRBD2	TRBJ2-1	TGCAGCGTTGCAGGACTAGCGGGGGGTACCTACAATGAGCAGTTCTTC	CSVAGLAGGTYNEQFF
-	TRBV7-9	TRBD2	TRBJ2-3	TGTGCCAGCAGCTTAGGATCCGCGGGGGGGCGCACAGATACGCAGTATTTT	CASSLGSAGGRTDTQYF
few	TRBV7-9	-	TRBJ1-1	TGTGCCAGCAGCTTATCACAGGGCGCCACTGAAGCTTTCTTT	CASSLSQGATEAFF
-	TRBV2	TRBD1	TRBJ2-4	TGTGCCAGCAGTCACCGGGACAGGCGGGTGAACATTCAGTACTTC	CASSHRDRRVNIQYF
-	TRBV19	TRBD1	TRBJ1-4	TGTGCCAGTAACAGTCTTGGGACAGGGGGTGGTGAAAAACTGTTTTTT	CASNSLGTGGGEKLFF
-	TRBV4-3	-	TRBJ1-5	TGCGCCAGCAGCCAAGCAACAGGGCTCTCAAATCAGCCCCAGCATTTT	CASSQATGLSNQPQHF
-	TRBV6-6	-	TRBJ1-2	TGTGCCAGCAACCCGAGCGCGAGGTCCTATGGCTACACCTTC	CASNPSARSYGYTF
-	TRBV2	-	TRBJ1-2	TGTGCCAGCAGGCCGCGGGGGGCAAACTATGGCTACACCTTC	CASRPRGANYGYTF
-	TRBV3-1/TRBV3-2	TRBD1	TRBJ2-1	TGTGCCAGCAGACCGACAGGGCTGGGCAATGAGCAGTTCTTC	CASRPTGLGNEQFF
-	TRBV6-6	-	TRBJ1-1	TGTGCCAGCACCGATCTACAGGGCGCTGAAGCTTTCTTT	CASTDLQGAEAFF
-	TRBV6-5	TRBD1	TRBJ2-2	TGTGCCAGCAGAAGGGGACAGAGCACCGGGGAGCTGTTTTTT	CASRRGQSTGELFF
-	TRBV28	TRBD1	TRBJ1-5	TGTGCCAGCAGAACTCGGGGACAGGGCCATCAGCCCCAGCATTTT	CASRTRGQGHQPQHF
few	TRBV19	-	TRBJ1-6	TGTGCCAGTACCGCGGCGGGCGCGGGTAATTCACCCCTCCACTTT	CASTAAGAGNSPLHF
-	TRBV2	-	TRBJ2-1	TGTGCCAGCAGAGGGGACTACAATGAGCAGTTCTTC	CASRGDYNEQFF
-	TRBV5-4	-	TRBJ2-6	TGTGCCAGCAGCAGAACATTCTCTGGGGCCAACGTCCTGACTTTC	CASSRTFSGANVLTF
-	TRBV3-1/TRBV3-2	TRBD1	TRBJ1-3	TGTGCCAGCAGTCGGACAGGGATCGGAAACACCATATATTTT	CASSRTGIGNTIYF
-	TRBV19	TRBD2	TRBJ2-3	TGTGCCAGCGAGACTAGCGGGGAACGGGGTACGCAGTATTTT	CASETSGERGTQYF
-	TRBV21-1	-	TRBJ2-5	TGTGCCAGCAGCGACCCCCCGGGACACCTCGAGGAGACCCAGTACTTC	CASSDPPGHLEETQYF
-	TRBV7-9	TRBD1	TRBJ2-3	TGTGCCAGCAGCTTAGAACAGGGGCTGAATACGCAGTATTTT	CASSLEQGLNTQYF
once	TRBV11-2	-	TRBJ2-1	TGTGCCAGCAGCTTAGGCGGAAGAAATGAGCAGTTCTTC	CASSLGGRNEQFF
few	TRBV4-1	TRBD2	TRBJ2-1	TGCGCCAGCAGCCAAGGTGCAGCGGGGGTTCAGAATGAGCAGTTCTTC	CASSQGAAGVQNEQFF
few	TRBV27	-	TRBJ1-6	TGTGCCAGCAGTTTTCGGGAGGCCCCTAATTCACCCCTCCACTTT	CASSFREAPNSPLHF
-	TRBV2	TRBD1	TRBJ1-2	TGTGCCAGCAGTGAGGGGACAGACTATGGCTACACCTTC	CASSEGTDYGYTF
once	TRBV7-2	-	TRBJ1-5	TGTGCCAGCAGCTTAGCGGGGGCGAATCAGCCCCAGCATTTT	CASSLAGANQPQHF
-	TRBV3-1/TRBV3-2	-	TRBJ1-2	TGTGCCAGCAGCCAAGATCTAGGTTACCTCGGAAACTATGGCTACACCTTC	CASSQDLGYLGNYGYTF
-	TRBV3-1/TRBV3-2	TRBD1	TRBJ2-2	TGTGCCAGCACCCGACAGGGCTCCGGGGAGCTGTTTTTT	CASTRQGSGELFF